This paragraph covers one T cell receptor beta chain sequence. What it binds is unknown. In the PCR, 60 Vbeta and 13 Jbeta primers were used. Only in-frame clones appear in the TCRdb table, and some are missing; sequencing was by immunoSEQ multiplex PCR. This repertoire shows 100,000 to 150,000 clones, roughly 79% found once; its top ten account for approximately 2.6%. Germline V gene lookup returns CDR1 MRHNA and CDR2 SNTAGT. The CDR3 has 15 residues. The trim removed 6 bases at V and 2 bases at J, leaving 6 bases unmatched. The source of the sample is a study of cytomegalovirus exposure and HLA in healthy donors. About the study: Out of around 360 genotyped donors, around 80% belonged to the Caucasian-associated ancestry cluster. General observations from the study: Later analysis associated a missense DCLRE1C variant with TCR beta V- and J-gene trimming. Presence/absence results assume similar sequencing depth per donor, which may not hold. Rarity marked most TCR sequences, yet some public TCRs occurred in many donors.

This sequence originates from a boy aged 2 to 10 in good health and CMV-seronegative. The rearrangement joins TRBV6-4 to TRBJ2-7, with 11 positions matching TRBD2. The sequencing sample was made of PBMCs. CDR3 sequence reads: CASSLLAGEAYEQYF. As DNA, the CDR3 is TGTGCCAGCAGCCTACTAGCGGGGGAGGCCTACGAGCAGTACTTC.